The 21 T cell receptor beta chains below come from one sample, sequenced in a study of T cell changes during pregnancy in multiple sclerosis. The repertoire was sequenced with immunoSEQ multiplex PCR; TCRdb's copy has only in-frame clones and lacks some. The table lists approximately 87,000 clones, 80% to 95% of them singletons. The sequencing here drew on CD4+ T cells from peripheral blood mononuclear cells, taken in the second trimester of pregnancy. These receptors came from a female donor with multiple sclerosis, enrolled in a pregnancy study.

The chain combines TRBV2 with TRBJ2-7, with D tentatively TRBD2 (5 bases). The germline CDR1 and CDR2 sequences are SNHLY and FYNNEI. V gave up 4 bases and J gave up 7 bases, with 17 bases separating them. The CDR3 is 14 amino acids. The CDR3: CASSVFQVRGEQYF. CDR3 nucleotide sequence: TGTGCCAGCAGTGTGTTTCAGGTTAGAGGGGAGCAGTACTTC.

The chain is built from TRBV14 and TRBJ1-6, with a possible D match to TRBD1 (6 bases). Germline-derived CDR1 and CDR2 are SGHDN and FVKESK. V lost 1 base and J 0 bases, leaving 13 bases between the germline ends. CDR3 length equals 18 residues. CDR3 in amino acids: CASSQVGASGSYNSPLHF. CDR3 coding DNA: TGTGCCAGCAGCCAAGTGGGGGCCTCAGGCTCCTATAATTCACCCCTCCACTTT.

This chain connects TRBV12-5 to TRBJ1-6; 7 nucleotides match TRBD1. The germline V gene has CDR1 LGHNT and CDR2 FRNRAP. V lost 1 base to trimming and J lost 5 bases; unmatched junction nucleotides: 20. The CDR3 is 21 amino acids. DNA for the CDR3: TGTGCTAGTGGTTTGGCGGCGAGGGGGACAGCCGCCAATATACATAATTCACCCCTCCACTTT. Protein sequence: CASGLAARGTAANIHNSPLHF.

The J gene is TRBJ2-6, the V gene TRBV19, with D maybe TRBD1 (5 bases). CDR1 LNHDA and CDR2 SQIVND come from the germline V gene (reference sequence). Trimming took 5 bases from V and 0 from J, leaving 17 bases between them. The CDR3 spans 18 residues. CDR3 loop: CASSPRLGAPSGANVLTF. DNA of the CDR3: TGTGCCAGTAGTCCCCGATTAGGGGCCCCCTCTGGGGCCAACGTCCTGACTTTC.

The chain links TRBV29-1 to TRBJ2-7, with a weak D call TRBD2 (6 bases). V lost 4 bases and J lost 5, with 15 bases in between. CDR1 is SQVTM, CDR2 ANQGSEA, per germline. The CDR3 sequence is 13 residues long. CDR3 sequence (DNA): TGCAGCGTTGCCGTCAGGGACTGGGACGAGCAGTACTTC. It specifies CSVAVRDWDEQYF.

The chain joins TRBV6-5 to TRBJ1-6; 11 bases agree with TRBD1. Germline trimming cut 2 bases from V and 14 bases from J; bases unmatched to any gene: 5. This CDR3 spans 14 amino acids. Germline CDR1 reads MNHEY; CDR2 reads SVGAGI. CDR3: CASSYARDRGSLHF. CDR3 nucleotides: TGTGCCAGCAGTTACGCCCGGGACAGGGGGTCCCTCCACTTT.

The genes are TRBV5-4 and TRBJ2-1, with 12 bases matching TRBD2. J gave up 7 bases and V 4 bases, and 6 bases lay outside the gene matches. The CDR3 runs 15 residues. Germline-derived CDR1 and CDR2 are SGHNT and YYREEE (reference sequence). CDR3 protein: CASSPTSGSSNEQFF. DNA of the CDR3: TGTGCCAGCAGCCCGACTAGCGGGAGTTCGAATGAGCAGTTCTTC. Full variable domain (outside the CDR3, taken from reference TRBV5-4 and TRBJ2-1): ETGVTQSPTHLIKTRGQQVTLRCSSQSGHNTVSWYQQALGQGPQFIFQYYREEENGRGNFPPRFSGLQFPNYSSELNVNALELDDSALYLCASSPTSGSSNEQFFGPGTRLTVL.

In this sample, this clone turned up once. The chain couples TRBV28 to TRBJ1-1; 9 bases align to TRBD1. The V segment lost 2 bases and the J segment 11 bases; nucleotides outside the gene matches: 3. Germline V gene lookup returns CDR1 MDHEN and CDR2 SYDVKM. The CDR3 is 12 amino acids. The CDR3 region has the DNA TGTGCCAGCAGTTTAGGGGACAGGGCTGCTTTCTTT. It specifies CASSLGDRAAFF.

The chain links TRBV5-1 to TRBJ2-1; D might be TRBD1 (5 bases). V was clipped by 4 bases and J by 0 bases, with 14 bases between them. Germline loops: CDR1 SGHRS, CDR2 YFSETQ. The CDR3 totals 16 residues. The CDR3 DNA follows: TGCGCCAGCAGCCGATTAGACAGAAGCTCCTACAATGAGCAGTTCTTC. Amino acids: CASSRLDRSSYNEQFF.

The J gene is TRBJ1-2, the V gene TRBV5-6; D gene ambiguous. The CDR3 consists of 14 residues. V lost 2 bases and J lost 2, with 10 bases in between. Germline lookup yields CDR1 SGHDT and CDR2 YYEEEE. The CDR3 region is CASSLRGRNYGYTF. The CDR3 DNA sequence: TGTGCCAGCAGCTTACGAGGCCGAAACTATGGCTACACCTTC.

The CDR3 sequence is CASSLELAGTDTQYF. DNA for the CDR3: TGCGCCAGCAGCTTGGAACTAGCGGGCACAGATACGCAGTATTTT. V is TRBV5-1 and J is TRBJ2-3; TRBD2 agrees at 8 bases. V gave up 0 bases and J gave up 1 base; unmatched junction bases: 1. Looked up from germline, CDR1 is SGHRS and CDR2 is YFSETQ. There are 15 residues in the CDR3.

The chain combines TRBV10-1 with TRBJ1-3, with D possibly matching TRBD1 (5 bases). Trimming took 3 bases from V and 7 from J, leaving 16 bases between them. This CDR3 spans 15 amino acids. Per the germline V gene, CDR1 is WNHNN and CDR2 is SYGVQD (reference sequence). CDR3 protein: CASSEVRVLGNTIYF. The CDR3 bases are TGCGCCAGCAGTGAAGTCAGGGTTCTGGGTAACACCATATATTTT.

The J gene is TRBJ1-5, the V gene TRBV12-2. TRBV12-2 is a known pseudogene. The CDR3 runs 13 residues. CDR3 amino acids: CASRRGCYQPQHF. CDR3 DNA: TGTGCAAGTCGCAGAGGGTGTTATCAGCCCCAGCATTTT.

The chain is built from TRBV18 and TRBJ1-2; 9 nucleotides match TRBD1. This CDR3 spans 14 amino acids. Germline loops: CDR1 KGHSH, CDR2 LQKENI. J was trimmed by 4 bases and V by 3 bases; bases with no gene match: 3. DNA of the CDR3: TGTGCCAGCTCACCGGAGGGACAGGGCTATGGCTACACCTTC. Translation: CASSPEGQGYGYTF. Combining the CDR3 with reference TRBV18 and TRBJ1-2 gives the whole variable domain NAGVMQNPRHLVRRRGQEARLRCSPMKGHSHVYWYRQLPEEGLKFMVYLQKENIIDESGMPKERFSAEFPKEGPSILRIQQVVRGDSAAYFCASSPEGQGYGYTFGSGTRLTVV.

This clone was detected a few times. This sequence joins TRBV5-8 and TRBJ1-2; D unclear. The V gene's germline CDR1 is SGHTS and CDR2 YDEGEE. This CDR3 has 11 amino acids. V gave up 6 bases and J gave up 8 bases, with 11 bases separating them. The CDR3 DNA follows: TGTGCCAGCACTTATACCCGGGGCTACACCTTC. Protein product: CASTYTRGYTF. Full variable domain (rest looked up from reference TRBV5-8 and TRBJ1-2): EAGVTQSPTHLIKTRGQQATLRCSPISGHTSVYWYQQALGLGLQFLLWYDEGEERNRGNFPPRFSGRQFPNYSSELNVNALELEDSALYLCASTYTRGYTFGSGTRLTVV.

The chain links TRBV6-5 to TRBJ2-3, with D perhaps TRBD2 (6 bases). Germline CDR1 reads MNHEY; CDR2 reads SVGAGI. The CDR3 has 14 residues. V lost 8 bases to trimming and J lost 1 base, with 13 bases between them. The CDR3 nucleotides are TGTGCCAGCCGGTATGCGGGGCGCACAGATACGCAGTATTTT. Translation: CASRYAGRTDTQYF.

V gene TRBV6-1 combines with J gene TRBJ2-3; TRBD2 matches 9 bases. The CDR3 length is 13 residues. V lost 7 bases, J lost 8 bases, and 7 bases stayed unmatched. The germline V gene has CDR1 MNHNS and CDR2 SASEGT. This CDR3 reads CASTRTSEGTQYF. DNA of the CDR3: TGTGCCAGCACTCGGACTAGCGAGGGTACGCAGTATTTT.

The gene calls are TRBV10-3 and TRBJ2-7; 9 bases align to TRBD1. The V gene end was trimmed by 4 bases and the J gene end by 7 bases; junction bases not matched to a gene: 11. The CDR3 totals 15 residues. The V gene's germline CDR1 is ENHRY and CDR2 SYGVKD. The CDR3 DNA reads TGTGCCATCAGTGGCGGTGGGACAGGGTTGGGAGAGCAGTACTTC. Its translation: CAISGGGTGLGEQYF.

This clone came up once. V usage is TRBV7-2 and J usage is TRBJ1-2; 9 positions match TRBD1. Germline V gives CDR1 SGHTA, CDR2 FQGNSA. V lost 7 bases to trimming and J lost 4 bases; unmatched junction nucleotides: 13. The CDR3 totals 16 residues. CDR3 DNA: TGTGCCAGCACTTCGTCCGGGACAGGGACAGGCTATGGCTACACCTTC. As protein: CASTSSGTGTGYGYTF.

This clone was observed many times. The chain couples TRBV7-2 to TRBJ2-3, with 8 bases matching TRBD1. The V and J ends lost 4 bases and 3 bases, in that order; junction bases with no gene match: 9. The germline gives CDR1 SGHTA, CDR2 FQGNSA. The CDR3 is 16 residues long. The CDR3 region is CASSSWRTGNTDTQYF. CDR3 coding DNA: TGTGCCAGCAGCTCCTGGCGGACAGGGAATACAGATACGCAGTATTTT.

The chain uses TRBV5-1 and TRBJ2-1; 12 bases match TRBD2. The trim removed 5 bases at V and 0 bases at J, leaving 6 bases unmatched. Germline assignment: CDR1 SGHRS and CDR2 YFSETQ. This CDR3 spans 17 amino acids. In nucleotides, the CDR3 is TGCGCCAGCAGAGCCGGACTAGCGGGATTCTCCTACAATGAGCAGTTCTTC. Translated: CASRAGLAGFSYNEQFF.